These 14 T cell receptor beta chains were all obtained from the same sample, sequenced in a study of T cells after yellow fever vaccination. TCRdb called the 5' RACE reads again in MiXCR, with one record for every CDR3 protein. There are about 340,000 distinct CDR3 sequences in the sample; 8.7% occur only once, and under 20% lies in the top ten. The sequences come from PBMCs, collected on the day of the first yellow fever vaccination. These receptor sequences come from a man between 18 and 29 years old who received the YFV17D yellow fever vaccine.

This clonotype showed up many times. The genes are TRBV20-1 and TRBJ2-7; possible D gene TRBD2, 6 bases. Germline-derived CDR1 and CDR2 are DFQATT and SNEGSKA (reference sequence). V gave up 2 bases and J gave up 1 base, with 18 bases separating them. This CDR3 contains 16 residues. The CDR3 DNA sequence: TGCAGTGCTAGACCCCCCGGTAGCGGATTTTCCTACGAGCAGTACTTC. Its translation is CSARPPGSGFSYEQYF.

Only a few counts were recorded for this clonotype. The chain's CDR3 is CASSSDRRVGNQPQHF. The DNA for the CDR3 is TGTGCCAGCAGCTCGGACAGGCGGGTGGGCAATCAGCCCCAGCATTTT. The chain recombines TRBV7-9 with TRBJ1-5; TRBD1 matches at 7 bases. Germline V gene sequence: CDR1 SEHNR, CDR2 FQNEAQ (reference sequence). With 4 bases clipped from V and 2 bases from J, the junction kept 8 bases outside the gene matches. This CDR3 has 16 residues.

This chain uses TRBV19 with TRBJ1-3, with D unclear. The germline gives CDR1 LNHDA, CDR2 SQIVND (reference sequence). The CDR3 loop spans 14 amino acids. Trimming left V 7 bases short and J 0 bases short, with 10 bases between. The CDR3 region is CASNPDPSGNTIYF. DNA of the CDR3: TGTGCCAGTAATCCGGACCCCTCTGGAAACACCATATATTTT.

This clonotype was counted between two and nine times. The chain uses TRBV11-2 and TRBJ2-1; 13 nucleotides line up with TRBD2. Germline CDR1 is SGHAT and CDR2 is FQNNGV. This CDR3 is 19 amino acids long. V shed 5 bases, J shed 0 bases, and the junction held 10 bases outside the gene matches. CDR3 sequence (DNA): TGTGCCAGCAGCAGGCCGACTAGCGGGGGGACGAGCTCCTACAATGAGCAGTTCTTC. As protein: CASSRPTSGGTSSYNEQFF.

The chain is built from TRBV12-3 or TRBV12-4 and TRBJ2-1; D may be TRBD1 (7 bases). This CDR3 is 13 amino acids long. V was shortened by 4 bases and J by 9 bases, with 13 bases between the two germline ends. In DNA, the CDR3 is TGTGCCAGCAGTTCAGGGGGGCAAAGTGAGCAGTTCTTC. Translating it yields CASSSGGQSEQFF.

This clonotype was counted at least ten times. The chain uses TRBV12-3 or TRBV12-4 and TRBJ2-1; D not resolved. The V end was cut by 4 bases, the J end by 7 bases, with 14 bases between. The CDR3 is made up of 14 amino acids. CDR3 in DNA: TGTGCCAGCAGTTCCGGACGCGGAAAGAATGAGCAGTTCTTC. This translates into CASSSGRGKNEQFF.

This clonotype has more than one count but fewer than ten. The chain has TRBV12-3 or TRBV12-4 and TRBJ2-3; maybe TRBD1 (5 bases). The V end was cut by 6 bases, the J end by 4 bases, with 8 bases between. This CDR3 spans 12 amino acids. As DNA, the CDR3 is TGTGCCAGCAGCAGGGAATCAGATACGCAGTATTTT. It specifies CASSRESDTQYF.

This clonotype has more than one count but fewer than ten. The chain joins TRBV7-3 to TRBJ2-1; weak D call: TRBD2 (6 bases). This CDR3 spans 15 amino acids. Germline values: CDR1 SGHTA, CDR2 FQGTGA. Trimming cost V 5 bases and J 7 bases, with 18 bases left between them. The CDR3 DNA sequence: TGTGCCAGCAGCCCCCGCGGCGGGACCTTGAATGAGCAGTTCTTC. Translated, it gives CASSPRGGTLNEQFF.

V and J are TRBV20-1 and TRBJ2-1; perhaps TRBD1 as D (5 bases). CDR1 is DFQATT and CDR2 is SNEGSKA in the germline V gene (reference sequence). Trimming took 7 bases from V and 3 from J, leaving 16 bases between them. The CDR3 is 14 residues long. The CDR3 region has the DNA TGCAGTGGACCCGCCAGGGCCAACTACAATGAGCAGTTCTTC. Its protein product is CSGPARANYNEQFF.

This clonotype was observed a handful of times. The J gene is TRBJ2-7, the V gene TRBV7-9; D possibly uses TRBD1 or TRBD2 (5 bases each). Germline lookup yields CDR1 SEHNR and CDR2 FQNEAQ (reference sequence). V was clipped by 3 bases and J by 5 bases, with 11 bases between them. This CDR3 has 13 amino acids. In DNA, the CDR3 is TGTGCCAGCAGCTTTTTGGGGACCCACGAGCAGTACGTC. Its protein is CASSFLGTHEQYV.

V and J are TRBV7-6 and TRBJ2-3; 8 positions agree with TRBD2. The CDR3 loop spans 17 amino acids. Germline V gene lookup returns CDR1 SGHVS and CDR2 FNYEAQ. Trimming removed 1 base from V and 4 bases from J; junction bases left unmatched: 10. CDR3: CASSLVGGAGASDTQYF. The DNA for the CDR3 is TGTGCCAGCAGCTTAGTAGGGGGAGCGGGGGCATCAGATACGCAGTATTTT.

This clonotype turned up a few times. J is TRBJ2-1 and V is TRBV29-1; D call uncertain. The germline gives CDR1 SQVTM, CDR2 ANQGSEA. V lost 5 bases to trimming and J lost 9 bases, with 14 bases between them. CDR3 length equals 12 residues. This CDR3 reads CSVLTGRLEQFF. The CDR3 coding sequence is TGCAGCGTTCTGACTGGTAGGCTTGAGCAGTTCTTC.

This clonotype was counted a few times. The V call is TRBV12-3 or TRBV12-4, the J call TRBJ2-1; 9 bases line up with TRBD2. The CDR3 loop spans 15 amino acids. Trimming at V came to 6 bases and at J to 0 bases, leaving 3 bases not matched to a gene. CDR3 loop: CASRGAGGSYNEQFF. CDR3 nucleotide sequence: TGTGCCAGCAGAGGAGCGGGGGGCTCCTACAATGAGCAGTTCTTC.

CDR3 loop: CSVVASLQETQYF. The CDR3 nucleotides read TGCAGCGTTGTTGCTAGCCTCCAAGAGACCCAGTACTTC. V gene TRBV29-1 combines with J gene TRBJ2-5; weak D call: TRBD2 (5 bases). Germline V gene sequence: CDR1 SQVTM, CDR2 ANQGSEA. The CDR3 spans 13 residues. Trimming removed 4 bases from V and 1 base from J, with 10 bases in between. Full variable domain (remainder filled in from reference TRBV29-1 and TRBJ2-5): SAVISQKPSRDICQRGTSLTIQCQVDSQVTMMFWYRQQPGQSLTLIATANQGSEATYESGFVIDKFPISRPNLTFSTLTVSNMSPEDSSIYLCSVVASLQETQYFGPGTRLLVL.